This TCR beta chain was retrieved from a study of shared clonotypes between healthy human individuals. Only in-frame clones appear in the TCRdb table, and some are missing; sequencing was by immunoSEQ multiplex PCR. The data hold 2,500,000 or so clones, with about 90% observed a single time. The receptor was isolated from a man aged 18 to 29 in good health. Some clones in this sample may be carry-over from other donors' samples. Source material: naive CD4+ T cells from PBMCs. As for subset: CD45RA+ positively selected.

CDR3 protein: CASSRDRTNTGELFF. CDR3 DNA: TGTGCCAGCAGCCGTGACAGAACGAACACCGGGGAGCTGTTTTTT. The chain recombines TRBV7-9 with TRBJ2-2, with D maybe TRBD1 (5 bases). Germline CDR1 is SEHNR and CDR2 is FQNEAQ (reference sequence). V gave up 5 bases and J gave up 0 bases, with 10 bases separating them. The CDR3 totals 15 residues.